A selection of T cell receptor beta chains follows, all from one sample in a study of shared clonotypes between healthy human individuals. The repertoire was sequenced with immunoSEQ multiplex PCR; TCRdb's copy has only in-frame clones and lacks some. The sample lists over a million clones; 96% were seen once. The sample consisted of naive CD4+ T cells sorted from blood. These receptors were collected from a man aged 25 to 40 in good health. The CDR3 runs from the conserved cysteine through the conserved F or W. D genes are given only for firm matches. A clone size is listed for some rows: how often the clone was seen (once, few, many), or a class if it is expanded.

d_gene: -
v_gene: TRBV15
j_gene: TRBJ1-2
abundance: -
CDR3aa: CATSKPPDNYGYTF
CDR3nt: TGTGCCACCAGCAAACCCCCCGATAACTATGGCTACACCTTC

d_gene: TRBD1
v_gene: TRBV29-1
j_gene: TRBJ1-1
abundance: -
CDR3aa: CSVEYKGRDRVYDFF
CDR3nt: TGCAGCGTTGAATACAAAGGGAGGGACAGGGTGTATGATTTCTTT

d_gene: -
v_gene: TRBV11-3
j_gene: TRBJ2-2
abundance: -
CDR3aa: CASSLVGGRGELFF
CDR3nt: TGTGCCAGCAGCTTAGTTGGGGGTCGCGGGGAGCTGTTTTTT

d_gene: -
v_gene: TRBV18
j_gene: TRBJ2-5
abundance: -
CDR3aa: CASSPRTTGTLQETQYF
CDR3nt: TGTGCCAGCTCGCCCCGGACGACAGGGACTCTCCAAGAGACCCAGTACTTC

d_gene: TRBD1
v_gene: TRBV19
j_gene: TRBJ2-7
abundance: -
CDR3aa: CASRGGTGGNEQYF
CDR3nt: TGTGCCAGTAGGGGAGGGACAGGGGGTAACGAGCAGTACTTC

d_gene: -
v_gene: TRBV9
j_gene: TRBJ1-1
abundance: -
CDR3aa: CASSSGPLNTEAFF
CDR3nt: TGTGCCAGCAGCTCGGGACCCCTGAACACTGAAGCTTTCTTT

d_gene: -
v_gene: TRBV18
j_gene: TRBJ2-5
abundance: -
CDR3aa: CASSPLVQNPHLTSGKETQYF
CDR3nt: TGTGCCAGCTCACCACTGGTCCAAAACCCCCACCTCACCTCGGGAAAAGAGACCCAGTACTTC

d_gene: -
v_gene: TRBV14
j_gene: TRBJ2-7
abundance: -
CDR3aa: CASSQPPTRASYEQYF
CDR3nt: TGTGCCAGCAGCCAACCCCCAACGAGGGCTTCCTACGAGCAGTACTTC

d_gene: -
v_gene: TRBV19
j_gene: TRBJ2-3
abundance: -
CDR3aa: CASNRIAGDTQYF
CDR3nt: TGTGCCAGTAACCGCATAGCCGGAGATACGCAGTATTTT

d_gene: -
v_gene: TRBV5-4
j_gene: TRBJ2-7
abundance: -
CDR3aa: CASSLEEWGYEQYF
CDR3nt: TGTGCCAGCAGCTTGGAGGAATGGGGTTACGAGCAGTACTTC

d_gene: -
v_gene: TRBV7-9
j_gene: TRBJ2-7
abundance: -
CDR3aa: CASNLSGGEQYF
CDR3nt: TGTGCCAGCAACCTCTCAGGGGGGGAGCAGTACTTC

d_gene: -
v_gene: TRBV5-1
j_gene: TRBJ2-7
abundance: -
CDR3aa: CASSLGQSSYEQYF
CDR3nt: TGCGCCAGCAGCTTAGGACAGAGCTCCTACGAGCAGTACTTC

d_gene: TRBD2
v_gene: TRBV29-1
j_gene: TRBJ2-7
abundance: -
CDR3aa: CSVTTSGSYEQYF
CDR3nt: TGCAGCGTTACGACTAGCGGGAGCTACGAGCAGTACTTC

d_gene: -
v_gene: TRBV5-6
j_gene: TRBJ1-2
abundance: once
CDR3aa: CASSLRGSDGYTF
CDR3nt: TGTGCCAGCAGCTTGCGAGGGTCTGATGGCTACACCTTC

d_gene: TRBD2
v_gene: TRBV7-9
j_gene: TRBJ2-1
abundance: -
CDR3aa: CASTLGGSINNEQFF
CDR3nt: TGTGCCAGCACCCTCGGGGGGTCGATAAACAATGAGCAGTTCTTC

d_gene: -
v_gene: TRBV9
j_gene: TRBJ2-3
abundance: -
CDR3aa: CASSVEPYSTDTQYF
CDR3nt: TGTGCCAGCAGCGTAGAGCCCTATAGCACAGATACGCAGTATTTT

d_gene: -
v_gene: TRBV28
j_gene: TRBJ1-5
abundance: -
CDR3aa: CASSLNIGGGGQPQHF
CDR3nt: TGTGCCAGCAGCCTCAACATCGGGGGGGGCGGACAGCCCCAGCATTTT

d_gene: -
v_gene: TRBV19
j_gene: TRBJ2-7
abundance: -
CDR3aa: CASSPELGNYEQYF
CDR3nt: TGTGCCAGTAGTCCCGAGCTTGGGAACTACGAGCAGTACTTC

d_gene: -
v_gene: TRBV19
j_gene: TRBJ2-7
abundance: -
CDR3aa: CASSIPGQPSEQYF
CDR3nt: TGTGCCAGTAGTATACCCGGACAGCCCTCCGAGCAGTACTTC

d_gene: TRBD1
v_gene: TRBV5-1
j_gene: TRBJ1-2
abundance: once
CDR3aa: CASTPRDSSIGGDYGYTF
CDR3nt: TGCGCCAGCACTCCGCGGGACAGTTCTATCGGGGGTGACTATGGCTACACCTTC

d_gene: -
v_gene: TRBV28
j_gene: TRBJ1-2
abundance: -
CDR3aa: CASSPGLPYGYTF
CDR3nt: TGTGCCAGCAGTCCGGGACTACCTTATGGCTACACCTTC

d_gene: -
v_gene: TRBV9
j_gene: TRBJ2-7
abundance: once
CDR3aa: CASSVGPKGVTYEQYF
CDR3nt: TGTGCCAGCAGCGTGGGACCGAAGGGGGTCACCTACGAGCAGTACTTC

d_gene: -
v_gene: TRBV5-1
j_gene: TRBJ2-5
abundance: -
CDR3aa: CASSLAPGETQYF
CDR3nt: TGCGCCAGCAGCTTGGCACCGGGGGAGACCCAGTACTTC

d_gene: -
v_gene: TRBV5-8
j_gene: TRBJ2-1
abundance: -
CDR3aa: CASILKVGGGSYNEQFF
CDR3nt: TGTGCCAGCATCCTGAAGGTGGGTGGGGGGTCCTACAATGAGCAGTTCTTC

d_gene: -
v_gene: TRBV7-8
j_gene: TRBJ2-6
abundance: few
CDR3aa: CASSVPQSRANVLTF
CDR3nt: TGTGCCAGCAGCGTGCCACAAAGTCGGGCCAACGTCCTGACTTTC

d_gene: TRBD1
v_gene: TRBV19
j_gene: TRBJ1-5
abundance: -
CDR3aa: CASISGTGGNQPQHF
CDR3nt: TGTGCCAGTATTTCCGGGACAGGGGGCAATCAGCCCCAGCATTTT

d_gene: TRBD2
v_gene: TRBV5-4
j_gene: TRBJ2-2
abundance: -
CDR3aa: CASSPPRTSVGLNTGELFF
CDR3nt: TGTGCCAGCAGCCCCCCCCGGACTAGCGTAGGGCTGAACACCGGGGAGCTGTTTTTT

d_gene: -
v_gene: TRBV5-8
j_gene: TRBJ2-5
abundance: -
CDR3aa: CASSLSGAETQYF
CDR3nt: TGTGCCAGCAGCTTGTCGGGGGCCGAGACCCAGTACTTC

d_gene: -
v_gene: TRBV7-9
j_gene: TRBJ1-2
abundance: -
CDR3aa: CASSFGANYGYTF
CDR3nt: TGTGCCAGCTCGTTTGGGGCTAACTATGGCTACACCTTC

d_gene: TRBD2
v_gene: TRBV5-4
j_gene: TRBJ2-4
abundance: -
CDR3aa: CASSLAGGAKNIQYF
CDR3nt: TGTGCCAGCAGCTTGGCCGGGGGGGCCAAAAACATTCAGTACTTC

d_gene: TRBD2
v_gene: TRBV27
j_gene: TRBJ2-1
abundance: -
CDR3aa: CASSPSGLANVNEQFF
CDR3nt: TGTGCCAGCAGTCCATCGGGACTAGCGAACGTCAATGAGCAGTTCTTC

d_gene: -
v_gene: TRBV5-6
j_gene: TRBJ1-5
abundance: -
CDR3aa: CASSLPDQPQHF
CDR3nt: TGTGCCAGCAGCTTGCCCGATCAGCCCCAGCATTTT

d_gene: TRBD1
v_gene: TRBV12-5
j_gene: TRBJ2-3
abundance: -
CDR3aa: CASERDRGPADTQYF
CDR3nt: TGTGCTAGTGAACGGGACAGGGGGCCGGCAGATACGCAGTATTTT